The following is a T cell receptor (beta chain) sequence with its context. V dropped 4 bases and J dropped 4 bases, with 11 bases sitting between them. The CDR3 spans 13 residues. Germline values: CDR1 SGHDT, CDR2 YYEEEE. TCR beta chains were sequenced at survey level with immunoSEQ. Data came from immunoSEQ multiplex PCR; TCRdb stores just in-frame clones and leaves some out. The data show about 68,000 clones, around 95% seen once. The sequence was obtained from a man aged 40-49 years with rheumatoid arthritis. Sample: PBMCs. This sequence joins TRBV5-6 and TRBJ1-1; TRBD1 might be the D (5 bases). The CDR3 sequence: CASSRAGSTEAFF. The CDR3 DNA reads TGTGCCAGCAGCCGAGCAGGGTCCACTGAAGCTTTCTTT.